What follows is one T cell receptor (beta chain) and its context. The antigen is undetermined. The data were taken from a study of cytomegalovirus exposure and HLA in healthy donors. The CDR3 sequence is 16 residues long. Germline V gene lookup returns CDR1 SGHTA and CDR2 FQGNSA. Trimming at V came to 4 bases and at J to 6 bases, leaving 12 bases not matched to a gene. Study-level points and caveats: For most TCR beta V segments, an earlier analysis put the productive rate at about 87% or about 30% of the time. An apparent linkage of common viral pathogens to several of the most significant clusters emerged in a later analysis.

The PCR ran on 60 Vbeta and 13 Jbeta primers. Sequencing was performed with immunoSEQ multiplex PCR; in TCRdb, only in-frame clones are kept and a portion is missing. The data show some 150,000 clones, about 69% seen once. Material for sequencing was PBMCs. This sequence originates from a human donor in good health. The chain couples TRBV7-2 to TRBJ2-3, with 8 bases fitting TRBD1. CDR3 protein: CASSYTGGPVYDTQYF. The CDR3 DNA follows: TGTGCCAGCAGCTACACAGGGGGTCCCGTATATGATACGCAGTATTTT.